Listed below are T cell receptor beta chains from one sample, sequenced in a study of T cell changes during pregnancy in multiple sclerosis. Assay: immunoSEQ multiplex PCR; the TCRdb copy retains only in-frame clones and omits some. Here the sample spans around 68,000 clones, around nine tenths being singletons. Source: CD4+ T cells from peripheral blood mononuclear cells, taken before pregnancy. These receptors were collected from a female donor with multiple sclerosis, enrolled in a pregnancy study. Each CDR3 is given without its conserved first and last residue. Each record gives: V gene, J gene, clone size, CDR3 protein. Clone size, where shown, is once, few, many, or a class for clones that have expanded.

TRBV7-2	TRBJ1-5	NA	ASSPRGGAQPQH
TRBV18	TRBJ2-4	NA	ASSPLLAGSPRNIQY
TRBV4-1	TRBJ1-2	NA	ASSQEPTADYGYT
TRBV20-1	TRBJ2-7	NA	SARVGGEQY
TRBV10-3	TRBJ1-2	once	AISENREGHGYT
TRBV15	TRBJ1-4	NA	ATSARDRGREKLF
TRBV15	TRBJ1-6	NA	ATSREVRSPLH
TRBV5-5	TRBJ2-1	NA	ASSLGLAGGNEQF
TRBV7-3	TRBJ1-5	NA	ASSLQGKQPQH
TRBV5-1	TRBJ2-6	NA	ASSLDPSGSGANVLT